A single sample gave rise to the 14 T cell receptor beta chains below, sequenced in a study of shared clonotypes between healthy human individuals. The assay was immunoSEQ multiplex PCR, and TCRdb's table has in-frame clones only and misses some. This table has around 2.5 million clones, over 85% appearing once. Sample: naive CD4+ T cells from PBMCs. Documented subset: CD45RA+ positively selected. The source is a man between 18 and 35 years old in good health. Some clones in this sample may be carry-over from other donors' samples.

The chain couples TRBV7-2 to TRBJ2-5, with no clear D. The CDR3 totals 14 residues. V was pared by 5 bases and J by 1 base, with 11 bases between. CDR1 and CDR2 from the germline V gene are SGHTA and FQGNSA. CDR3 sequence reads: CASSLMWGQETQYF. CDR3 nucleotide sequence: TGTGCCAGCAGCCTAATGTGGGGCCAAGAGACCCAGTACTTC.

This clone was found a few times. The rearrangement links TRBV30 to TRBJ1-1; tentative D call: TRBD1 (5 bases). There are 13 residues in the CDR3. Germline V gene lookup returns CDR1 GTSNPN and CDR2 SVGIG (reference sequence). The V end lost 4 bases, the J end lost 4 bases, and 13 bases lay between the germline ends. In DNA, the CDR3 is TGTGCCTGGAACCGGGGACGGTCCACTGAAGCTTTCTTT. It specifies CAWNRGRSTEAFF. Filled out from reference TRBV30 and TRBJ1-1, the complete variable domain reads SQTIHQWPATLVQPVGSPLSLECTVEGTSNPNLYWYRQAAGRGLQLLFYSVGIGQISSEVPQNLSASRPQDRQFILSSKKLLLSDSGFYLCAWNRGRSTEAFFGQGTRLTVV.

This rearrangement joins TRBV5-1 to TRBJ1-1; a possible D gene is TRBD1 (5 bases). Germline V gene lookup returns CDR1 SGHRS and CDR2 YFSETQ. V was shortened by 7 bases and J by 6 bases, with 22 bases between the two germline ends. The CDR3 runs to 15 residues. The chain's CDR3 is CASRGNADTTAEAFF. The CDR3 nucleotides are TGCGCCAGCCGGGGGAATGCGGATACGACAGCTGAAGCTTTCTTT.

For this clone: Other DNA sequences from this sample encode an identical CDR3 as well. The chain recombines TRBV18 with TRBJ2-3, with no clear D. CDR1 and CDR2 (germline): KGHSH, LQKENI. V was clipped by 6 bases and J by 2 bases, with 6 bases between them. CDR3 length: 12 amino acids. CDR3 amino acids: CASSPNTDTQYF. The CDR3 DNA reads TGTGCCAGCTCGCCGAACACAGATACGCAGTATTTT.

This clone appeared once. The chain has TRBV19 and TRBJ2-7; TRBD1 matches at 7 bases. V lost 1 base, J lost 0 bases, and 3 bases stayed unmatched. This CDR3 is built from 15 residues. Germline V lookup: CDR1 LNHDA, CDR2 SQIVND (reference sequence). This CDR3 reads CASSIGPGGSYEQYF. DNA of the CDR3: TGTGCCAGTAGTATAGGACCAGGGGGCTCCTACGAGCAGTACTTC.

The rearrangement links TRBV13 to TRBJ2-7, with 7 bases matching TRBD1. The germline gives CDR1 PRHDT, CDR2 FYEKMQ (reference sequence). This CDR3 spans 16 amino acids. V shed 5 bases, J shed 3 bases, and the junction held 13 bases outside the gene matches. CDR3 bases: TGTGCCAGCAGCCAGAGACAGGGCGGATTGCGCTACGAGCAGTACTTC. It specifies CASSQRQGGLRYEQYF.

CDR3 residues: CASSLRVLAGGPLYEQYF. The CDR3, as DNA: TGTGCCAGCAGCCTTAGGGTCCTAGCGGGAGGGCCTTTATACGAGCAGTACTTC. The genes are TRBV27 and TRBJ2-7; 12 positions agree with TRBD2. The CDR3 has 18 amino acids. Unmatched junction bases numbered 16, after V lost 6 bases and J lost 4 bases. Per germline, CDR1 MNHEY and CDR2 SMNVEV (reference sequence).

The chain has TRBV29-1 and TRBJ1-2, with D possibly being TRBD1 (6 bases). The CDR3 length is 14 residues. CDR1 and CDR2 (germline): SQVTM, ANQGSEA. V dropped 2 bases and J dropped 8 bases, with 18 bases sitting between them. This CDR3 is CSVESVAGVSGYTF. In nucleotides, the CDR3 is TGCAGCGTTGAAAGTGTAGCAGGGGTCAGCGGCTACACCTTC.

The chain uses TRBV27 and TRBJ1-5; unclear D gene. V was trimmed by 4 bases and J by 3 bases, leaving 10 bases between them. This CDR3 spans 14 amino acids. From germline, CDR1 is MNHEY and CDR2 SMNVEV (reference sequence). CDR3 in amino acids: CASSSRMANQPQHF. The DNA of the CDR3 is TGTGCCAGCAGTTCCAGGATGGCCAATCAGCCCCAGCATTTT.

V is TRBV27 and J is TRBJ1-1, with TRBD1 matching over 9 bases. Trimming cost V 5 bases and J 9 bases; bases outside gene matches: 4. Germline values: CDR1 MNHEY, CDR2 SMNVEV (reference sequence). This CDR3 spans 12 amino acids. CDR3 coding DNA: TGTGCCAGCAGTATGGACAGGGGTAAAGCTTTCTTT. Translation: CASSMDRGKAFF.

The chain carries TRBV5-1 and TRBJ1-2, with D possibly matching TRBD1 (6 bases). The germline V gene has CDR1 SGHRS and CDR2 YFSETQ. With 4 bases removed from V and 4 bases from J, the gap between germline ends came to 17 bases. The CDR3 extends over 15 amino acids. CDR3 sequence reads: CASSPETGASYGYTF. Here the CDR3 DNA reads TGCGCCAGCAGCCCGGAGACGGGGGCCAGCTATGGCTACACCTTC.

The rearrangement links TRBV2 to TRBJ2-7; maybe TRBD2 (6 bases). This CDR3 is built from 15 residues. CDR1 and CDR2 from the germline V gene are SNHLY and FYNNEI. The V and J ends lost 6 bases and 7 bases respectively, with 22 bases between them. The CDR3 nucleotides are TGTGCCAGCAGAGAAAATAGCGTCCGGGCGGGGGAGCAGTACTTC. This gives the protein CASRENSVRAGEQYF.

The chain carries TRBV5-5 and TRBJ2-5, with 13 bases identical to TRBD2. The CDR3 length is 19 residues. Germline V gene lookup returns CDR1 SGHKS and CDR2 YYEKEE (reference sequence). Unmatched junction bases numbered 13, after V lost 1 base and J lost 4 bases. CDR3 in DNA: TGTGCCAGCAGCTTGAATTTCGGACTAGCGGGAGAAAGGGGAGAGACCCAGTACTTC. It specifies CASSLNFGLAGERGETQYF.

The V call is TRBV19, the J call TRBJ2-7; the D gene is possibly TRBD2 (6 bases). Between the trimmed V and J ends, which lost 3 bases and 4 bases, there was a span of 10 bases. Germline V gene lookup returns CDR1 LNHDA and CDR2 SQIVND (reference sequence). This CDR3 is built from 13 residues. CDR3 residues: CASSIRTTYEQYF. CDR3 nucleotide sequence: TGTGCCAGTAGTATTCGGACTACATACGAGCAGTACTTC. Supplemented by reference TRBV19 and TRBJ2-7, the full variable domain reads DGGITQSPKYLFRKEGQNVTLSCEQNLNHDAMYWYRQDPGQGLRLIYYSQIVNDFQKGDIAEGYSVSREKKESFPLTVTSAQKNPTAFYLCASSIRTTYEQYFGPGTRLTVT.